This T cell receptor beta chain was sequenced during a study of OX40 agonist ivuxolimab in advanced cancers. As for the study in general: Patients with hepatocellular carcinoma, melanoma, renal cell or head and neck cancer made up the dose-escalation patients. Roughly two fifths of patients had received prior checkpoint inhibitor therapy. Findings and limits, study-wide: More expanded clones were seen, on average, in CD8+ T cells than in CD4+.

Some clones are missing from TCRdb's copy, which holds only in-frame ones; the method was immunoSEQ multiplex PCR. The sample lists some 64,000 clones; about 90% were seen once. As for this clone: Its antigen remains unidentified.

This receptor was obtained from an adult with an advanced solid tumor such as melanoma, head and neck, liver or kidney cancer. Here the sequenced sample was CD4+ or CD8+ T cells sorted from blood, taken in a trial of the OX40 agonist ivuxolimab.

Written as DNA, the CDR3 is TGTGCCAGCAGTACCGGGACCGACACAGATACGCAGTATTTT. It translates to CASSTGTDTDTQYF. This chain connects TRBV6-5 to TRBJ2-3; either TRBD1 or TRBD2 may supply D (5 bases each). V was trimmed by 5 bases and J by 2 bases, leaving 11 bases between them. Germline values: CDR1 MNHEY, CDR2 SVGAGI. The CDR3 extends over 14 amino acids.